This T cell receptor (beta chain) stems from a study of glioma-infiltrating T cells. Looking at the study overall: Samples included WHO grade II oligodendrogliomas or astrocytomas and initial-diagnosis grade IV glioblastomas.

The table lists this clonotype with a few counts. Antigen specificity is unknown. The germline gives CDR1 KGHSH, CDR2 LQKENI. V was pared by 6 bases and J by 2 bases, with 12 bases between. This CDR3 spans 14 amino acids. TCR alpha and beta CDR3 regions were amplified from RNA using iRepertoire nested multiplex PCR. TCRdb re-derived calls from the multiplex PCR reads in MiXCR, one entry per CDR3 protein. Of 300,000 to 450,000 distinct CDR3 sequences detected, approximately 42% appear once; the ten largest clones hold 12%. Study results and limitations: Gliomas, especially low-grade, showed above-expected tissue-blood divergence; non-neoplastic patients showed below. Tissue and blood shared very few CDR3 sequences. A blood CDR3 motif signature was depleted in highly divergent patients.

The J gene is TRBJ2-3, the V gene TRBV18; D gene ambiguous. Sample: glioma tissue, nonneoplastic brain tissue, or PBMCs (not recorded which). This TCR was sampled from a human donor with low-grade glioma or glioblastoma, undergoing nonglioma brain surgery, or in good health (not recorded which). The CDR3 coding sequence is TGTGCCAGCTCCCCAGGTTTTCTCACAGATACGCAGTATTTT. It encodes CASSPGFLTDTQYF.